The 13 T cell receptor beta chains below were found in one sample sequenced in a study of blood T cell repertoires in COVID-19. Profiled with immunoSEQ multiplex PCR; TCRdb holds only in-frame clones, not every one. The profile shows about 94,000 clones, approximately 74% of them singletons. The sequencing input was peripheral blood. The receptors here all came from a man in his 70s with COVID-19, enrolled during active disease.

The genes are TRBV5-1 and TRBJ2-3; a possible D gene is TRBD1 (5 bases). The CDR3 totals 13 residues. Germline V gives CDR1 SGHRS, CDR2 YFSETQ. The V gene lost 0 bases and the J gene lost 6 bases, with 8 bases spanning the gap. The chain's CDR3 is CASSLVTEDTQYF. The DNA of the CDR3 is TGCGCCAGCAGCTTGGTGACAGAGGATACGCAGTATTTT.

The chain employs TRBV6-4 and TRBJ2-3; unclear D gene. The V gene lost 8 bases and the J gene lost 4 bases, with 16 bases spanning the gap. Germline CDR1 is MRHNA and CDR2 is SNTAGT. CDR3 size: 14 residues. The CDR3 DNA reads as TGTGCCAGCTCTTCCTCTAGTAATGCAGATACGCAGTATTTT. Protein sequence: CASSSSSNADTQYF.

The chain joins TRBV4-3 to TRBJ2-3; TRBD2 matches 9 bases. Germline CDR1 LGHNA, CDR2 YSLEER. Losses at the gene ends were 4 bases for V and 8 bases for J; bases not matched to a gene: 19. There are 18 residues in the CDR3. CDR3 region: CASSLGTPLAGKDGTQYF. The CDR3 DNA follows: TGCGCCAGCAGCCTGGGGACCCCGCTAGCGGGGAAGGATGGTACGCAGTATTTT.

Many counts were recorded for this clone. V and J are TRBV18 and TRBJ2-2; 7 nucleotides agree with TRBD1. CDR1 KGHSH and CDR2 LQKENI come from the germline V gene. The V and J ends lost 6 bases and 2 bases, in that order; junction bases with no gene match: 9. The CDR3 consists of 16 residues. The CDR3 loop reads CASSEGDSPNTGELFF. CDR3 DNA: TGTGCCAGCTCCGAAGGGGACAGTCCCAACACCGGGGAGCTGTTTTTT.

This clone has just one count. The CDR3 region is CASSPVPGNSPLHF. CDR3 sequence (DNA): TGTGCCAGCAGCCCCGTGCCAGGGAATTCACCCCTCCACTTT. This chain joins TRBV7-2 and TRBJ1-6, with a tentative D call TRBD1 (5 bases). The CDR3 is 14 residues long. Germline CDR1 is SGHTA and CDR2 is FQGNSA. V was cut by 5 bases and J by 7 bases, with 12 bases left in between.

This clone has only a few counts. V usage is TRBV27 and J usage is TRBJ1-2; no clear D. The germline V and J ends were trimmed by 3 bases and 0 bases, with 11 bases remaining between them. The CDR3 loop spans 15 amino acids. Germline loops: CDR1 MNHEY, CDR2 SMNVEV (reference sequence). The CDR3 loop reads CASSLSSTTNYGYTF. The CDR3 DNA sequence: TGTGCCAGCAGTTTGTCAAGTACTACTAACTATGGCTACACCTTC.

This clone was picked up a small number of times. V is TRBV18 and J is TRBJ2-7; 9 nucleotides line up with TRBD1. From germline, CDR1 is KGHSH and CDR2 LQKENI. Trimming took 6 bases from V and 5 from J; bases not matched to a gene: 8. The CDR3 sequence is 14 residues long. CDR3 amino acids: CASSPGQGVNEQYF. DNA for the CDR3: TGTGCCAGCTCCCCGGGACAGGGTGTCAACGAGCAGTACTTC.

The chain links TRBV2 to TRBJ1-5; D is uncertain. The CDR3 has 13 amino acids. The germline V and J ends were trimmed by 3 bases and 0 bases, with 3 bases remaining between them. Germline V gives CDR1 SNHLY, CDR2 FYNNEI. The CDR3 DNA reads TGTGCCAGCAGTGATAATAGCAATCAGCCCCAGCATTTT. This gives the protein CASSDNSNQPQHF.

The genes are TRBV12-3 or TRBV12-4 and TRBJ1-2; D may be TRBD1 (5 bases). V lost 6 bases and J 4 bases, leaving 12 bases between the germline ends. There are 13 residues in the CDR3. The CDR3 DNA follows: TGTGCCAGCAGCATTGACAGTGTCTATGGCTACACCTTC. It encodes CASSIDSVYGYTF.

The chain links TRBV5-1 to TRBJ2-3, with D uncertain. Germline loops: CDR1 SGHRS, CDR2 YFSETQ. Deletions cut 4 bases from V and 6 bases from J, with 18 bases between. The CDR3 is 15 residues long. CDR3 sequence reads: CASSQSPYVLDTQYF. The CDR3 coding sequence is TGCGCCAGCAGCCAAAGTCCCTATGTATTGGATACGCAGTATTTT.

The chain is built from TRBV5-1 and TRBJ2-3; possible D gene TRBD1, 6 bases. The length of the CDR3 is 16 residues. V gave up 4 bases and J gave up 0 bases, with 15 bases separating them. CDR1 is SGHRS and CDR2 is YFSETQ in the germline V gene. The CDR3 sequence is CASSVAGTTSTDTQYF. The CDR3 DNA sequence: TGCGCCAGCAGCGTCGCCGGGACAACTAGCACAGATACGCAGTATTTT.

The sample holds one count of this clone. The germline gene is not matched at one end of the junction; a read error may be the cause. The gene calls are TRBV7-2 and TRBJ1-1; D might be TRBD1 (5 bases). The CDR3 length is 10 residues. CDR1 is SGHTA, CDR2 FQGNSA, per germline. The CDR3 loop is CASSLFRVHF. CDR3 bases: TGTGCCAGCAGCTTGTTCAGGGTTCATTTT.

The gene calls are TRBV5-5 and TRBJ2-7; the match to TRBD2 covers 7 bases. Germline CDR1 reads SGHKS; CDR2 reads YYEKEE (reference sequence). The CDR3 has 15 amino acids. The V segment lost 3 bases and the J segment 2 bases; nucleotides outside the gene matches: 8. The CDR3 coding sequence is TGTGCCAGCAGCTGGGGGACGGGGGGACCCTACGAGCAGTACTTC. This sequence encodes CASSWGTGGPYEQYF.